This T cell receptor beta chain was observed in a study of beta chain features in type 1 diabetes. Study-wide points: VDJ junctions in type 1 diabetes patients carried more deletions and fewer insertions.

With regard to this clone: Its antigen is still unknown.

Deletions cut 2 bases from V and 7 bases from J, with 12 bases between. The CDR3 runs 14 residues. The germline V gene has CDR1 SGHTA and CDR2 FQGTGA. The investigators reverse transcribed all of the isolated RNA, so they sequenced expressed TCRB transcripts. Libraries were prepared by immunoSEQ multiplex PCR; TCRdb keeps only in-frame clonotypes and omits some of them. The sample holds 810,000 or so clones, roughly 16% seen once. The sequenced sample consisted of naive CD4+ T cells from blood. The clonotype was recovered from a woman between 18 and 30 years old in good health. The gene calls are TRBV7-3 and TRBJ2-1, with D maybe TRBD1 (5 bases). CDR3 in DNA: TGTGCCAGCAGCTTATTAGGAAGGGGTAATGAGCAGTTCTTC. It yields the protein CASSLLGRGNEQFF.